The clone carrying this T cell receptor beta chain showed up just a few times. V shed 8 bases, J shed 2 bases, and the junction held 4 bases outside the gene matches. This CDR3 contains 13 residues. The germline V gene has CDR1 SNHLY and CDR2 FYNNEI. The data were taken from a study of blood T cell repertoires in COVID-19. Looking at the study overall: T cells, B-cell-depleted T cells, or PBMCs provided the cDNA or gDNA that served as material.

Assay used: immunoSEQ multiplex PCR; TCRdb lists only in-frame clones, some missing. Of more than 350,000 clones listed, 87% are singletons. Sequenced sample: peripheral blood. This chain uses TRBV2 with TRBJ1-1; 8 nucleotides match TRBD1. The sequence was obtained from a woman aged 30 to 39 with COVID-19, enrolled during active disease. The CDR3 spells CASAGQGNTEAFF. The CDR3 DNA sequence: TGTGCCAGCGCCGGACAGGGTAACACTGAAGCTTTCTTT.